A selection of T cell receptor beta chains follows, all from one sample in a study of cytomegalovirus exposure and HLA in healthy donors. Profiled with immunoSEQ multiplex PCR; TCRdb holds only in-frame clones, not every one. The repertoire holds 120,000 or so clones, roughly 80% seen once, with approximately 4% in the top ten. Material for sequencing was PBMCs. The origin of the receptors is a man aged 18 to 30 in good health and CMV-seropositive. Both conserved end residues are trimmed from each CDR3.

v_call,cdr3_aa
TRBV29-1,SVIKGAPGNEQF
TRBV5-6,ASSLGRTFEQF
TRBV4-3,ASSQGGGYNEKLF
TRBV7-2,ASSVNSFSNQPQH
TRBV7-9,ASSLASDYGYT
TRBV15,ATSSKAGGALGRRIVHEQY
TRBV12-5,ASGLVLSQY
TRBV13,ASSLRLAGGTGELF
TRBV20-1,SAHTGGAAF
TRBV27,ANSLMLLAGSSDTQY
TRBV7-2,ASSLAERTSGRSTGELF
TRBV5-1,ASSPTGGTGYEKLF
TRBV29-1,SVVSGVPGANVLT
TRBV19,ASTRTGLNYGYT
TRBV27,ASSLFLGSNSGNTIY
TRBV27,ASSFARGGRDEQY
TRBV25-1,ASSGTGLYGYT
TRBV7-8,ASSSGQGRTEAF
TRBV27,ARPPRTGTGKEPYYGYT
TRBV4-3,ASSQGTSGANEQF
TRBV7-9,ASSRGLVNEQF
TRBV5-6,ASSLPRSGVHTEAF
TRBV7-8,ASSPRPLYNVLT
TRBV27,ASSSEQGTGANVLT
TRBV19,ASSLDSLAGGQETQY
TRBV10-3,AISELAANRKETQY
TRBV29-1,SVDYSDRGDAEAF
TRBV4-3,ASNLLFWTSGRGFVEETQY
TRBV10-3,AIRDTEHYGYT
TRBV9,ASSLDRYQETQY
TRBV6-1,ASRETGQTEAF
TRBV9,ASSVGAGLGNYGYT
TRBV5-1,ASSLAFGLYEF
TRBV5-4,ASSLARFGMARSYNEQF
TRBV6-1,ASSSGTGAEQY
TRBV6-4,ASSDVAVGSYNEQF
TRBV6-6,ASSYSRAGQY
TRBV7-9,ASSLLASGGSTDTQY
TRBV4-1,ASSQGQGAYNSPLH
TRBV7-8,ASSRGQSYGYT
TRBV2,ASGGEDGSNQPQH
TRBV19,ASSKNGQRGTIKETQY
TRBV5-5,ASSLYDSAF
TRBV4-3,ASSQDRTSGGSSTDTQY
TRBV7-2,ASSLGRGEQF
TRBV4-3,ASSQEFLGGINEQF
TRBV18,ASSPPPAGATDTQY
TRBV5-1,ASTYSSQGNGEQF
TRBV11-2,ASSLAHQTYEQY
TRBV7-6,ASQAYTEAF
TRBV2,ASSKTGPYEQY